The 31 T cell receptor beta chains below come from one sample, sequenced in a study of T cell changes during pregnancy in multiple sclerosis. Some clones are missing from TCRdb's copy, which holds only in-frame ones; the method was immunoSEQ multiplex PCR. The table has tens of thousands of clones, about 90% seen once; the top ten hold roughly 3%. This material consisted of peripheral blood, taken in the second trimester of pregnancy. Receptors originate from a female donor in good health, enrolled as a control in a pregnancy study.

This chain links TRBV7-9 with TRBJ2-5; 9 bases agree with TRBD1. The CDR3 is made up of 14 amino acids. Looked up from germline, CDR1 is SEHNR and CDR2 is FQNEAQ (reference sequence). The J segment lost 2 bases and the V segment lost 6 bases, leaving 4 bases of the junction unmatched. The CDR3 region has the DNA TGTGCCAGCAGTTACGGACAGGGGCAAGAGACCCAGTACTTC. Translation gives CASSYGQGQETQYF.

The chain is built from TRBV5-1 and TRBJ2-3; D not resolved. Germline-derived CDR1 and CDR2 are SGHRS and YFSETQ. V was trimmed by 0 bases and J by 6 bases, leaving 8 bases between them. CDR3 size: 13 residues. The CDR3 DNA reads as TGCGCCAGCAGCTTGGCCAGCGACGATACGCAGTATTTT. It encodes CASSLASDDTQYF.

The chain combines TRBV11-2 with TRBJ2-1; the match to TRBD2 covers 8 bases. Germline V CDR1 and CDR2: SGHAT, FQNNGV. V trimming: 1 base; J trimming: 7 bases; junction bases outside the gene matches: 6. CDR3 length: 15 residues. In DNA, the CDR3 is TGTGCCAGCAGCTTAGCCCCCGCTAGCGGGAATGAGCAGTTCTTC. Protein product: CASSLAPASGNEQFF.

The rearrangement uses TRBV19 and TRBJ1-5; D call uncertain. V lost 3 bases to trimming and J lost 0 bases, with 9 bases between them. The CDR3 length is 15 residues. Per germline, CDR1 LNHDA and CDR2 SQIVND (reference sequence). CDR3 in amino acids: CASSISLNSNQPQHF. The DNA of the CDR3 is TGTGCCAGTAGTATCTCTTTAAATAGCAATCAGCCCCAGCATTTT. Full variable domain (rest looked up from reference TRBV19 and TRBJ1-5): DGGITQSPKYLFRKEGQNVTLSCEQNLNHDAMYWYRQDPGQGLRLIYYSQIVNDFQKGDIAEGYSVSREKKESFPLTVTSAQKNPTAFYLCASSISLNSNQPQHFGDGTRLSIL.

The chain has TRBV28 and TRBJ2-7; TRBD1 matches at 7 bases. Looked up from germline, CDR1 is MDHEN and CDR2 is SYDVKM. This CDR3 is 15 amino acids long. V lost 5 bases, J lost 2 bases, and 9 bases stayed unmatched. CDR3 amino acids: CASSLETGDAYEQYF. DNA for the CDR3: TGTGCCAGCAGTCTGGAAACAGGGGATGCCTACGAGCAGTACTTC.

Of note for this clone: Compared with germline, one end of the junction differs, possibly owing to a read error. The chain links TRBV4-1 to TRBJ2-6; D may be TRBD1 (6 bases). CDR1 MGHRA and CDR2 YSYEKL come from the germline V gene. The length of the CDR3 is 20 residues. The CDR3 reads CASSQPPLRTALSEANVLTF. For the CDR3, the DNA is TGCGCCAGCAGCCAACCCCCCCTCAGGACAGCTCTCTCTGAGGCCAACGTCCTGACTTTC.

The gene calls are TRBV10-3 and TRBJ2-1, with TRBD2 matching 7 bases. CDR3 length: 18 amino acids. Germline CDR1 and CDR2: ENHRY and SYGVKD. The V and J ends lost 3 bases and 0 bases, in that order; junction bases with no gene match: 11. The DNA of the CDR3 is TGTGCCATCAGTGAATCTCAGGGACTATCCAGCTCCTACAATGAGCAGTTCTTC. Amino acids: CAISESQGLSSSYNEQFF.

This chain uses TRBV5-8 with TRBJ2-5; 10 nucleotides align to TRBD2. The trim removed 0 bases at V and 7 bases at J, leaving 9 bases unmatched. The CDR3 length is 16 residues. Looked up from germline, CDR1 is SGHTS and CDR2 is YDEGEE. CDR3 residues: CASSLELAGARWTQYF. Here the CDR3 DNA reads TGTGCCAGCAGCTTGGAGCTAGCGGGGGCCCGGTGGACCCAGTACTTC.

This chain joins TRBV28 and TRBJ2-7, with a tentative D call TRBD2 (6 bases). The V end was cut by 7 bases, the J end by 3 bases, with 16 bases between. The CDR3 spans 14 residues. The germline V gene has CDR1 MDHEN and CDR2 SYDVKM. This CDR3 reads CASTRGGKDYEQYF. CDR3 bases: TGTGCCAGCACCCGGGGAGGAAAAGACTACGAGCAGTACTTC.

The chain recombines TRBV5-6 with TRBJ1-1; 7 bases map to TRBD1. Germline V CDR1 and CDR2: SGHDT, YYEEEE. The V segment lost 1 base and the J segment 4 bases; nucleotides outside the gene matches: 7. The CDR3 runs to 15 residues. The CDR3 sequence: CASSLLDRMVTEAFF. CDR3 DNA: TGTGCCAGCAGCTTGTTGGACAGGATGGTCACTGAAGCTTTCTTT. Full variable domain (outside the CDR3, taken from reference TRBV5-6 and TRBJ1-1): DAGVTQSPTHLIKTRGQQVTLRCSPKSGHDTVSWYQQALGQGPQFIFQYYEEEERQRGNFPDRFSGHQFPNYSSELNVNALLLGDSALYLCASSLLDRMVTEAFFGQGTRLTVV.

This chain links TRBV5-1 with TRBJ2-2; D unresolved. The germline V gene has CDR1 SGHRS and CDR2 YFSETQ. This CDR3 is built from 15 residues. Trimming removed 0 bases at V and 3 bases at J, with 9 bases between. In DNA, the CDR3 is TGCGCCAGCAGCTTGGGAGACATCTACACCGGGGAGCTGTTTTTT. This codes for CASSLGDIYTGELFF.

J is TRBJ2-7 and V is TRBV27; D gene ambiguous. Trimming pared 5 bases from V and 3 bases from J, leaving 11 bases between. This CDR3 comprises 13 residues. Germline CDR1 is MNHEY and CDR2 is SMNVEV (reference sequence). CDR3 nucleotide sequence: TGTGCCAGCAGTCCCTACTCCCGCTACGAGCAGTACTTC. Translation: CASSPYSRYEQYF.

This chain connects TRBV2 to TRBJ2-1, with 12 bases lining up with TRBD1. Trimming cost V 8 bases and J 6 bases; bases outside gene matches: 2. The CDR3 length is 13 residues. CDR1 and CDR2 from the germline V gene are SNHLY and FYNNEI. The CDR3 loop reads CASRDRGPNEQFF. The CDR3 region has the DNA TGTGCCAGCCGGGACAGGGGGCCCAATGAGCAGTTCTTC.

This chain connects TRBV11-1 to TRBJ2-1; 7 positions agree with TRBD2. The CDR3 sequence is 16 residues long. Germline V gene sequence: CDR1 SGHAT, CDR2 FQDESV (reference sequence). V was pared by 6 bases and J by 5 bases, with 13 bases of the junction left unmatched. The CDR3 sequence is CASSSGEGLVHNEQFF. CDR3 DNA sequence: TGTGCCAGCAGTTCGGGAGAAGGACTAGTTCACAATGAGCAGTTCTTC.

The rearrangement uses TRBV15 and TRBJ1-1; 8 bases are shared with TRBD1. There are 16 residues in the CDR3. J lost 7 bases, V lost 1 base, and 11 bases had no gene match. CDR1 and CDR2 (germline): LNHNV, YYDKDF (reference sequence). CDR3 sequence (DNA): TGTGCCACCAGCAGAGTACGACAGGGGCGCCTGATTGAAGCTTTCTTT. Translated: CATSRVRQGRLIEAFF.

The CDR3 sequence is CASSLTGLRGSYNSPLHF. CDR3 in DNA: TGCGCCAGCAGCTTGACCGGGCTCCGGGGGTCCTATAATTCACCCCTCCACTTT. V usage is TRBV5-1 and J usage is TRBJ1-6; TRBD1 might be the D (5 bases). The CDR3 sequence is 18 residues long. The germline gives CDR1 SGHRS, CDR2 YFSETQ. Trimming removed 1 base at V and 1 base at J, with 15 bases between.

This chain uses TRBV2 with TRBJ1-2; D is possibly TRBD1 (6 bases). V was shortened by 10 bases and J by 5 bases, with 17 bases between the two germline ends. CDR3 size: 13 residues. CDR1 is SNHLY and CDR2 is FYNNEI in the germline V gene. CDR3 nucleotides: TGTGCCATATGGAGGGGGGGAGGATATGGCTACACCTTC. Amino acids: CAIWRGGGYGYTF.

V usage is TRBV14 and J usage is TRBJ2-7; 8 bases are a match to TRBD1. Germline V gene data show CDR1 as SGHDN and CDR2 as FVKESK. The CDR3 sequence is 10 residues long. The V gene end was trimmed by 3 bases and the J gene end by 12 bases; junction bases not matched to a gene: 1. The CDR3: CASSQDRVYF. The CDR3, as DNA: TGTGCCAGCAGCCAGGACAGGGTGTACTTC.

The V and J genes are TRBV11-1 and TRBJ2-5; D gene uncertain. Germline V gene sequence: CDR1 SGHAT, CDR2 FQDESV (reference sequence). The CDR3 covers 15 residues. The V and J ends lost 5 bases and 5 bases respectively, with 18 bases between them. The CDR3 spells CASSDRNGFRETQYF. DNA of the CDR3: TGTGCCAGCAGCGATCGTAATGGTTTCCGGGAGACCCAGTACTTC.

CDR3 protein: CASSPNLAGVDTQYF. CDR3 sequence (DNA): TGTGCCAGCAGCCCCAACCTAGCGGGAGTTGATACGCAGTATTTT. This sequence joins TRBV4-2 and TRBJ2-3; 10 bases are a match to TRBD2. Trimming took 4 bases from V and 6 from J; bases not matched to a gene: 7. The germline gives CDR1 LGHNA, CDR2 YNFKEQ. The CDR3 has 15 amino acids.

The CDR3 is CASSSNFGSNTEAFF. CDR3 bases: TGCGCCAGCAGCTCAAATTTCGGGTCGAACACTGAAGCTTTCTTT. The chain is built from TRBV5-1 and TRBJ1-1; D not resolved. CDR3 length: 15 residues. V was pared by 3 bases and J by 1 base, with 13 bases between. Germline V gene lookup returns CDR1 SGHRS and CDR2 YFSETQ.

The V call is TRBV5-1, the J call TRBJ2-2; TRBD1 agrees at 10 bases. The CDR3 spans 16 residues. After removal of 5 bases from V and 6 bases from J, the junction contained 10 bases not matched to a gene. Per the germline V gene, CDR1 is SGHRS and CDR2 is YFSETQ. CDR3 sequence (DNA): TGCGCCAGCAGTTCCAAAGGACAGGGGGGGTCCGGGGAGCTGTTTTTT. Translated, it gives CASSSKGQGGSGELFF.

J is TRBJ2-1 and V is TRBV27, with TRBD2 identical over 14 bases. The CDR3 covers 15 residues. V was clipped by 6 bases and J by 7 bases; unmatched bases: 5. The germline V gene has CDR1 MNHEY and CDR2 SMNVEV (reference sequence). For the CDR3, the DNA is TGTGCCAGCAGCCGACTAGCGGGAGGGAAAAATGAGCAGTTCTTC. Its translation: CASSRLAGGKNEQFF.

The chain uses TRBV5-1 and TRBJ2-3; 7 bases agree with TRBD1. The CDR3 spans 15 residues. The V gene end was trimmed by 1 base and the J gene end by 0 bases; junction bases not matched to a gene: 2. Germline values: CDR1 SGHRS, CDR2 YFSETQ. The CDR3 nucleotides are TGCGCCAGCAGCTTGAGGACAGGTAGCACAGATACGCAGTATTTT. Protein product: CASSLRTGSTDTQYF.

The V gene is TRBV7-2, the J gene TRBJ2-5, with D maybe TRBD2 (5 bases). From germline, CDR1 is SGHTA and CDR2 FQGNSA. V was shortened by 1 base and J by 5 bases, with 8 bases between the two germline ends. The CDR3 is made up of 13 amino acids. This CDR3 reads CASSLGERETQYF. The CDR3 bases are TGTGCCAGCAGCTTAGGCGAGCGGGAGACCCAGTACTTC.

The V gene is TRBV28, the J gene TRBJ2-2; TRBD2 aligns across 11 bases. Losses at the gene ends were 1 base for V and 5 bases for J; bases not matched to a gene: 3. Germline V lookup: CDR1 MDHEN, CDR2 SYDVKM. The CDR3 sequence is 16 residues long. The CDR3 DNA reads TGTGCCAGCAGTTTATCGTCTAGCGGGAGGACCGGGGAGCTGTTTTTT. Translating gives CASSLSSSGRTGELFF.

The V call is TRBV4-2, the J call TRBJ2-7; D unclear. Germline CDR1 LGHNA, CDR2 YNFKEQ. V gave up 1 base and J gave up 0 bases, with 10 bases separating them. The CDR3 extends over 15 amino acids. In DNA, the CDR3 is TGTGCCAGCAGCCAAGGGCCTCGGAGCTCCTACGAGCAGTACTTC. This translates into CASSQGPRSSYEQYF.

The rearrangement joins TRBV7-3 to TRBJ2-7; TRBD1 agrees at 7 bases. Germline V lookup: CDR1 SGHTA, CDR2 FQGTGA. V lost 5 bases and J lost 4; bases outside the gene matches: 5. The CDR3 loop spans 13 amino acids. The CDR3 region is CASSPGRGYEQYF. The CDR3 DNA reads TGTGCCAGCAGCCCGGGCAGGGGGTACGAGCAGTACTTC.

This clone was detected a few times. The chain carries TRBV4-1 and TRBJ2-2; TRBD2 matches 8 bases. Per germline, CDR1 MGHRA and CDR2 YSYEKL. The CDR3 spans 15 residues. V dropped 3 bases and J dropped 6; count of bases not matched to a gene: 6. CDR3 amino acids: CASSHAGGRSGELFF. In DNA form, the CDR3 reads TGCGCCAGCAGCCACGCGGGGGGCCGGTCCGGGGAGCTGTTTTTT.

J is TRBJ2-1 and V is TRBV11-2; 7 bases align to TRBD2. J was trimmed by 3 bases and V by 1 base; bases with no gene match: 3. The CDR3 runs 15 residues. Germline V gene sequence: CDR1 SGHAT, CDR2 FQNNGV. The CDR3 nucleotides read TGTGCCAGCAGCTTAGGAGCGGGAAACTACAATGAGCAGTTCTTC. It codes for CASSLGAGNYNEQFF.

The V call is TRBV19, the J call TRBJ2-1; 7 bases are a match to TRBD2. CDR1 is LNHDA, CDR2 SQIVND, per germline (reference sequence). Unmatched junction bases numbered 3, after V lost 9 bases and J lost 4 bases. The CDR3 extends over 12 amino acids. CDR3 amino acids: CASKRGYNEQFF. For the CDR3, the DNA is TGTGCCAGCAAGCGGGGATACAATGAGCAGTTCTTC.